Presented here are 24 T cell receptor beta chains from one specimen sequenced in a study of tumor-infiltrating lymphocytes in glioblastoma multiforme. TCRB libraries came from RNA via three nested multiplex PCR rounds. MiXCR, run by TCRdb on the multiplex PCR reads, gives a single entry per CDR3 protein. The data show about 8,400 distinct CDR3 sequences, over 60% seen once. The sequencing input was brain tumor tissue. The source is a male donor with glioblastoma.

The chain links TRBV11-2 to TRBJ2-3; unclear D gene. The CDR3 is 14 amino acids. Germline V gene lookup returns CDR1 SGHAT and CDR2 FQNNGV. V lost 6 bases and J lost 5, with 15 bases in between. The CDR3 DNA sequence: TGTGCCAGCAGTACTCCGGCGCGTGAAGATACGCAGTATTTT. Amino acid sequence: CASSTPAREDTQYF.

This chain connects TRBV20-1 to TRBJ2-5; the D is unclear. The germline V gene has CDR1 DFQATT and CDR2 SNEGSKA (reference sequence). CDR3 length: 13 residues. Trimming stripped 1 base from V and 2 bases from J, with 8 bases between. Written as DNA, the CDR3 is TGCAGTGCTAGAGCTGGGCAGCAAGAGACCCAGTACTTC. This translates into CSARAGQQETQYF.

This chain uses TRBV6-1 with TRBJ1-5; D is unresolved. V was trimmed by 2 bases and J by 2 bases, leaving 7 bases between them. Germline V gene sequence: CDR1 MNHNS, CDR2 SASEGT. This CDR3 comprises 14 residues. CDR3: CASSEWRGNQPQHF. The DNA of the CDR3 is TGTGCCAGCAGTGAATGGAGAGGCAATCAGCCCCAGCATTTT.

This clonotype was observed a few times. The V gene is TRBV20-1, the J gene TRBJ2-7; maybe TRBD1 (5 bases). Germline CDR1 and CDR2: DFQATT and SNEGSKA (reference sequence). Trimming left V 4 bases short and J 2 bases short, with 12 bases between. The CDR3 runs to 13 residues. CDR3 region: CSATHSGTYEQYF. The CDR3 coding sequence is TGCAGTGCTACCCACTCAGGGACCTACGAGCAGTACTTC.

The gene calls are TRBV12-3 or TRBV12-4 and TRBJ1-1, with 8 bases fitting TRBD1. The J segment lost 12 bases and the V segment lost 3 bases, leaving 9 bases of the junction unmatched. The CDR3 loop spans 13 amino acids. CDR3 in DNA: TGTGCCAGCAGTTTCAGTACAGGGGGGTGGACTTTCTTT. It is translated as CASSFSTGGWTFF.

As to this clonotype: One end of the junction varies from germline; a read error may be responsible. The CDR3 spells CANSLTGESYNEQFF. The CDR3 coding sequence is TGTGCCAACAGCCTGACAGGGGAGTCCTACAATGAGCAGTTCTTC. The chain has TRBV5-5 and TRBJ2-1; 8 bases fit TRBD1. There are 15 residues in the CDR3. CDR1 is SGHKS, CDR2 YYEKEE, per germline (reference sequence).

The rearrangement uses TRBV20-1 and TRBJ2-1; 7 bases agree with TRBD2. V lost 4 bases to trimming and J lost 8 bases; unmatched junction nucleotides: 17. Germline CDR1 and CDR2: DFQATT and SNEGSKA (reference sequence). The CDR3 extends over 16 amino acids. DNA of the CDR3: TGCAGTGCTATCTCCTCCGGGACTAACGGGCAATATGAGCAGTTCTTC. Its translation is CSAISSGTNGQYEQFF.

For this clonotype: A clone one base away is much larger, so this may be a read error. V is TRBV29-1 and J is TRBJ2-1, with TRBD2 matching over 9 bases. Germline CDR1 and CDR2: SQVTM and ANQGSEA. Germline trimming cut 3 bases from V and 11 bases from J; bases unmatched to any gene: 11. This CDR3 spans 14 amino acids. The CDR3 bases are TGCAGCGTTGATGGGGCTAGCGGGACGAATAAGCAGTTCTTC. Translated, it gives CSVDGASGTNKQFF.

The genes are TRBV6-1 and TRBJ1-6; 9 nucleotides match TRBD1. This CDR3 region has 14 residues. Germline V lookup: CDR1 MNHNS, CDR2 SASEGT. V shed 4 bases, J shed 5 bases, and the junction held 0 bases outside the gene matches. DNA of the CDR3: TGTGCCAGCAGTGGACAGGGGGATAATTCACCCCTCCACTTT. Translation gives CASSGQGDNSPLHF.

This sequence joins TRBV12-3 or TRBV12-4 and TRBJ2-7, with 8 bases identical to TRBD2. The CDR3 is 14 amino acids. V trimming: 6 bases; J trimming: 4 bases; junction bases outside the gene matches: 8. CDR3 residues: CASRGTAGGYEQYF. The CDR3 nucleotides are TGTGCCAGCAGGGGGACGGCGGGGGGTTACGAGCAGTACTTC.

This chain links TRBV11-2 with TRBJ2-5, with no clear D. In germline, CDR1 is SGHAT, CDR2 FQNNGV. Deletions cut 1 base from V and 11 bases from J, with 20 bases between. The CDR3 length is 15 residues. CDR3 loop: CASSLVVGLQEAQYF. The CDR3 region has the DNA TGTGCCAGCAGCTTAGTAGTGGGTTTGCAAGAGGCGCAGTACTTC.

This clonotype was recorded a few times. The chain carries TRBV4-2 and TRBJ1-5; maybe TRBD1 (5 bases). The germline gives CDR1 LGHNA, CDR2 YNFKEQ. Deletions cut 3 bases from V and 6 bases from J, with 9 bases between. The CDR3 has 13 amino acids. CDR3 nucleotide sequence: TGTGCCAGCAGCCAGGTAGGGGTTCAGCCCCAGCATTTT. This translates into CASSQVGVQPQHF.

To note about this clonotype: An end of the junction differs from the germline gene, which may be a read error. J is TRBJ2-7 and V is TRBV29-1; maybe TRBD2 (6 bases). Germline-derived CDR1 and CDR2 are SQVTM and ANQGSEA. The CDR3 covers 13 residues. Here the CDR3 reads CSVQTSNTYELYF. In DNA form, the CDR3 reads TGCAGCGTTCAAACTAGCAACACCTACGAGCTGTACTTC.

This chain joins TRBV11-3 and TRBJ2-1; a possible D gene is TRBD2 (6 bases). CDR3 length equals 13 residues. CDR1 is SGHNT, CDR2 YENEEA, per germline. The ends were cut back, 3 bases at V and 12 bases at J, with 15 bases in the middle. The CDR3 DNA is TGTGCCAGCAGCTTCGGAGGGCCTAACGTGCAGTTCTTC. Protein: CASSFGGPNVQFF.

On this clonotype itself: An end of the junction differs from the germline gene, which may be a read error. The genes are TRBV29-1 and TRBJ2-7, with 7 bases aligning to TRBD2. The CDR3 consists of 13 residues. CDR1 is SQVTM and CDR2 is ANQGSEA in the germline V gene. The CDR3 region has the DNA TGCTGCGTCCAAACTAGCGACTCCTACGAGCGGCACTTC. Encoded protein: CCVQTSDSYERHF.

The rearrangement links TRBV20-1 to TRBJ2-5; 8 nucleotides match TRBD2. TRBJ2-7 matches the DNA end more closely, so the J call is doubtful. The germline gives CDR1 DFQATT, CDR2 SNEGSKA (reference sequence). The CDR3 sequence is 14 residues long. The CDR3 protein is CSAIQLAGSYEQYF. In DNA, the CDR3 is TGCAGTGCTATTCAGCTAGCGGGCTCCTACGAGCAGTACTTC.

A remark on this clonotype: At one boundary the junction diverges from the germline segment, which might be a read error. The genes are TRBV4-2 and TRBJ2-3, with 8 positions matching TRBD2. The CDR3 is 15 residues long. CDR1 is LGHNA and CDR2 is YNFKEQ in the germline V gene. The CDR3 DNA reads TGTGTCAGCACCCTACTAGCGGATTTCGCAGGTACGCAGTATTTT. This gives the protein CVSTLLADFAGTQYF.

This clonotype was recorded once. This chain links TRBV28 with TRBJ2-7; 10 bases are shared with TRBD1. Trimming cost V 6 bases and J 5 bases; bases outside gene matches: 10. CDR1 and CDR2 from the germline V gene are MDHEN and SYDVKM. The CDR3 sequence is 15 residues long. For the CDR3, the DNA is TGTGCCAGCAGACCTCCGGGACAGGGGTCCCACGAGCAGTACTTC. Protein sequence: CASRPPGQGSHEQYF.

V gene TRBV10-3 combines with J gene TRBJ2-7; 7 positions agree with TRBD1. Per the germline V gene, CDR1 is ENHRY and CDR2 is SYGVKD. With 7 bases clipped from V and 5 bases from J, the junction kept 8 bases outside the gene matches. There are 13 residues in the CDR3. CDR3 nucleotides: TGTGCCATCACACCGGGACAGCTTCACGAGCAGTACTTC. Protein sequence: CAITPGQLHEQYF.

Remarks on this clonotype: At one end, the junction sequence differs from germline, possibly due to a read error. This CDR3 is CSARDAGVGDEQFF. The CDR3 DNA sequence: TGCAGCGCTAGAGATGCGGGAGTTGGGGATGAGCAGTTCTTC. The rearrangement joins TRBV20-1 to TRBJ2-1; TRBD2 matches at 7 bases. The CDR3 is 14 residues long. Germline V gene sequence: CDR1 DFQATT, CDR2 SNEGSKA (reference sequence).

Points on this clonotype: A much larger clone lies one base from this, so it may be a read error. The chain carries TRBV20-1 and TRBJ2-1; D gene ambiguous. Per germline, CDR1 DFQATT and CDR2 SNEGSKA (reference sequence). The CDR3 contains 12 residues. The CDR3 DNA is TGCAGTGCTAGAGATATGGCGCCTGGGCAGCTCTTC. Translated: CSARDMAPGQLF.

The chain joins TRBV20-1 to TRBJ2-7; D ambiguous. The V gene lost 3 bases and the J gene lost 4 bases, with 10 bases spanning the gap. Germline V gives CDR1 DFQATT, CDR2 SNEGSKA (reference sequence). The CDR3 is 12 amino acids. CDR3 sequence (DNA): TGCAGTGCTAGCGATTCACCGTACGAGCAGTACTTC. Translated: CSASDSPYEQYF.

The chain employs TRBV20-1 and TRBJ1-2; perhaps TRBD1 as D (6 bases). The CDR3 has 14 residues. Between the trimmed V and J ends, which lost 4 bases and 9 bases, there was a span of 21 bases. Germline V gene data show CDR1 as DFQATT and CDR2 as SNEGSKA (reference sequence). The CDR3 loop reads CSATSGATMSCYTF. CDR3 nucleotides: TGCAGTGCTACCTCAGGGGCCACTATGAGCTGCTACACCTTC.

This clonotype is medium-sized in the sample. A much larger clone differs from this one at a single base, so this may be a read error. The CDR3: CASSTTPNTNTQYF. The CDR3 DNA is TGTGCCAGCAGCACGACACCGAACACAAATACGCAGTATTTT. The gene calls are TRBV6-2 or TRBV6-3 and TRBJ2-3; D is undetermined. This CDR3 contains 14 residues. Per the germline V gene, CDR1 is MNHEY and CDR2 is SVGEGT.